The 32 T cell receptor beta chains presented below share a single source sample, sequenced in a study of cytomegalovirus exposure and HLA in healthy donors. With 60 Vbeta and 13 Jbeta primers, the PCR was carried out. The table came from immunoSEQ multiplex PCR; TCRdb's copy has only in-frame clones and leaves some out. The table lists around 140,000 clones, about 74% of them singletons. The sequenced sample consisted of PBMCs. These TCRs come from a woman aged 55-70 years in good health and CMV-seronegative.

The chain joins TRBV5-1 to TRBJ2-5; 14 bases are shared with TRBD2. CDR1 is SGHRS and CDR2 is YFSETQ in the germline V gene. Germline trimming cut 2 bases from V and 0 bases from J; bases unmatched to any gene: 12. CDR3 length equals 20 residues. The CDR3 DNA follows: TGCGCCAGCAGCTTCCCGACTAGCGGGGGGGCATTTACTCACCAAGAGACCCAGTACTTC. It specifies CASSFPTSGGAFTHQETQYF.

This sequence joins TRBV29-1 and TRBJ1-1; 7 bases align to TRBD1. Germline CDR1 is SQVTM and CDR2 is ANQGSEA. J gave up 6 bases and V 4 bases, and 5 bases lay outside the gene matches. The CDR3 sequence is 12 residues long. CDR3 sequence (DNA): TGCAGCGTTGGATCAAGGGGGCCTGAAGCTTTCTTT. Translation gives CSVGSRGPEAFF.

The chain has TRBV28 and TRBJ1-4, with TRBD1 matching 8 bases. V dropped 4 bases and J dropped 8; count of bases not matched to a gene: 9. The length of the CDR3 is 15 residues. CDR1 is MDHEN, CDR2 SYDVKM, per germline. The CDR3 nucleotides read TGTGCCAGCAGTTCCCGACAGGGGCCGGGGGAAAAACTGTTTTTT. It translates to CASSSRQGPGEKLFF.

The chain carries TRBV5-1 and TRBJ2-1, with 10 bases identical to TRBD1. There are 18 residues in the CDR3. Germline V gives CDR1 SGHRS, CDR2 YFSETQ. V lost 4 bases and J lost 0; bases outside the gene matches: 10. The CDR3 region is CASSPRTGGQGSYNEQFF. The CDR3, as DNA: TGCGCCAGCAGCCCCCGGACAGGGGGACAGGGCTCCTACAATGAGCAGTTCTTC.

The chain joins TRBV19 to TRBJ2-3; 8 nucleotides align to TRBD2. Germline trimming cut 11 bases from V and 4 bases from J; bases unmatched to any gene: 8. The CDR3 has 13 amino acids. Germline assignment: CDR1 LNHDA and CDR2 SQIVND (reference sequence). The CDR3 sequence is CAARGGLADTQYF. The CDR3 nucleotides are TGTGCCGCCCGGGGGGGTTTGGCAGATACGCAGTATTTT.

This clone was seen just once. The chain links TRBV27 to TRBJ2-1, with TRBD2 as a possible D gene (5 bases). The germline gives CDR1 MNHEY, CDR2 SMNVEV (reference sequence). V was cut by 4 bases and J by 5 bases, with 18 bases left in between. This CDR3 comprises 16 residues. The CDR3 here is CASSSLGVARDNEQFF. The CDR3 region has the DNA TGTGCCAGCAGTTCCCTCGGGGTAGCGAGAGACAATGAGCAGTTCTTC.

The genes are TRBV7-2 and TRBJ2-6; 9 bases are a match to TRBD1. The CDR3 sequence is 17 residues long. The trim removed 5 bases at V and 4 bases at J, leaving 9 bases unmatched. The germline V gene encodes CDR1 SGHTA and CDR2 FQGNSA. CDR3 DNA: TGTGCCAGCAGCCCAGGACAGGGGAAGGGGGGGGCCAACGTCCTGACTTTC. Residues: CASSPGQGKGGANVLTF.

V and J are TRBV28 and TRBJ2-5; 14 bases are a match to TRBD2. Per germline, CDR1 MDHEN and CDR2 SYDVKM. Germline trimming cut 0 bases from V and 2 bases from J; bases unmatched to any gene: 2. The CDR3 runs to 17 residues. The CDR3 region is CASSLWTSGRVQETQYF. The CDR3 bases are TGTGCCAGCAGTTTATGGACTAGCGGGAGGGTACAAGAGACCCAGTACTTC.

This clone was seen more than once but under ten times. Additional DNA sequences in this sample encode the identical CDR3. The chain couples TRBV10-2 to TRBJ2-7, with 15 bases that match TRBD2. V was pared by 0 bases and J by 6 bases, with 0 bases of the junction left unmatched. The CDR3 is 15 amino acids. Germline lookup yields CDR1 WSHSY and CDR2 SAAADI. This chain's CDR3 is CASSESGLAGGEQYF. The CDR3 DNA reads as TGCGCCAGCAGTGAGTCGGGACTAGCGGGGGGCGAGCAGTACTTC.

The chain recombines TRBV4-1 with TRBJ1-4; D ambiguous. The germline gives CDR1 MGHRA, CDR2 YSYEKL. The CDR3 covers 15 residues. V lost 4 bases and J lost 8, with 17 bases in between. CDR3 residues: CASSPSDRGIEKLFF. CDR3 coding DNA: TGCGCCAGCAGCCCTTCCGATCGGGGAATCGAAAAACTGTTTTTT.

The chain employs TRBV28 and TRBJ1-5, with D unresolved. Per germline, CDR1 MDHEN and CDR2 SYDVKM. The CDR3 loop spans 13 amino acids. Trimming cost V 8 bases and J 0 bases, with 8 bases left between them. The chain's CDR3 is CASFRYSNQPQHF. The CDR3 DNA is TGTGCCAGCTTCAGGTATAGCAATCAGCCCCAGCATTTT. The full variable domain, completed using reference TRBV28 and TRBJ1-5, is DVKVTQSSRYLVKRTGEKVFLECVQDMDHENMFWYRQDPGLGLRLIYFSYDVKMKEKGDIPEGYSVSREKKERFSLILESASTNQTSMYLCASFRYSNQPQHFGDGTRLSIL.

The chain combines TRBV19 with TRBJ1-1; D gene unclear. Germline values: CDR1 LNHDA, CDR2 SQIVND (reference sequence). The CDR3 has 14 amino acids. The ends were cut back, 2 bases at V and 0 bases at J, with 7 bases in the middle. CDR3 protein: CASSIPTVNTEAFF. The CDR3 DNA is TGTGCCAGTAGTATACCGACTGTGAACACTGAAGCTTTCTTT. The whole variable domain, remainder taken from reference TRBV19 and TRBJ1-1, is DGGITQSPKYLFRKEGQNVTLSCEQNLNHDAMYWYRQDPGQGLRLIYYSQIVNDFQKGDIAEGYSVSREKKESFPLTVTSAQKNPTAFYLCASSIPTVNTEAFFGQGTRLTVV.

The rearrangement uses TRBV19 and TRBJ2-1; D gene ambiguous. CDR3 length: 13 residues. Germline lookup yields CDR1 LNHDA and CDR2 SQIVND (reference sequence). V lost 3 bases and J 7 bases, leaving 10 bases between the germline ends. The CDR3 DNA reads as TGTGCCAGTAGTATTGCGGAGAGGAATGAGCAGTTCTTC. Amino acids: CASSIAERNEQFF.

This clone appeared a few times. The chain has TRBV7-8 and TRBJ1-5; 8 bases fit TRBD1. Looked up from germline, CDR1 is SGHVS and CDR2 is FQNEAQ. CDR3 length: 15 amino acids. The V and J ends lost 5 bases and 1 base, in that order; junction bases with no gene match: 4. The CDR3 bases are TGTGCCAGCAGCGAACACAGGGGGAGCAATCAGCCCCAGCATTTT. Protein: CASSEHRGSNQPQHF.

The chain joins TRBV27 to TRBJ2-3; D is perhaps TRBD2 (5 bases). CDR1 and CDR2 from the germline V gene are MNHEY and SMNVEV (reference sequence). V dropped 4 bases and J dropped 3 bases, with 17 bases sitting between them. CDR3 length: 16 amino acids. This CDR3 is CASSSRTPKRTDTQYF. The CDR3 DNA reads TGTGCCAGCAGTTCTAGGACTCCCAAGCGGACAGATACGCAGTATTTT.

The J gene is TRBJ2-5, the V gene TRBV11-2; D is undetermined. V was trimmed by 1 base and J by 2 bases, leaving 8 bases between them. The CDR3 covers 14 residues. Germline V gene data show CDR1 as SGHAT and CDR2 as FQNNGV. The chain's CDR3 is CASSLGSLQETQYF. CDR3 nucleotide sequence: TGTGCCAGCAGCTTAGGATCCCTACAAGAGACCCAGTACTTC.

This sequence joins TRBV19 and TRBJ2-5; no clear D. This CDR3 contains 15 residues. Trimming pared 3 bases from V and 0 bases from J, leaving 11 bases between. CDR1 LNHDA and CDR2 SQIVND come from the germline V gene (reference sequence). The CDR3 region has the DNA TGTGCCAGTAGTATGGCTCACGGGTACCAAGAGACCCAGTACTTC. Its protein product is CASSMAHGYQETQYF.

The V call is TRBV15, the J call TRBJ2-3; possible D gene TRBD2, 5 bases. Trimming removed 1 base from V and 6 bases from J, with 17 bases in between. This CDR3 contains 16 residues. CDR1 LNHNV and CDR2 YYDKDF come from the germline V gene (reference sequence). The CDR3 region has the DNA TGTGCCACCAGCAGAGGTGGCGGAGCCAGAGGGGATACGCAGTATTTT. Translation: CATSRGGGARGDTQYF.

The chain is built from TRBV7-9 and TRBJ2-3; 7 bases match TRBD2. The CDR3 loop spans 15 amino acids. Trimming at V came to 3 bases and at J to 1 base, leaving 4 bases not matched to a gene. Germline lookup yields CDR1 SEHNR and CDR2 FQNEAQ (reference sequence). CDR3 in amino acids: CASSFSSGRTDTQYF. CDR3 in DNA: TGTGCCAGCAGCTTTAGTAGCGGGCGCACAGATACGCAGTATTTT.

This clone has more than one count but fewer than ten. The CDR3 nucleotides read TGCGCCAGCAGCTATGGACAGGGGGACACAGATACGCAGTATTTT. Protein product: CASSYGQGDTDTQYF. The chain recombines TRBV5-1 with TRBJ2-3; TRBD1 aligns across 10 bases. This CDR3 has 15 amino acids. J gave up 2 bases and V 3 bases, and 3 bases lay outside the gene matches. Germline V CDR1 and CDR2: SGHRS, YFSETQ.

The V call is TRBV2, the J call TRBJ2-1; D might be TRBD1 (5 bases). Deletions cut 0 bases from V and 0 bases from J, with 9 bases between. Germline V gene data show CDR1 as SNHLY and CDR2 as FYNNEI. The CDR3 spans 16 residues. The CDR3 here is CASSEAARVSYNEQFF. The CDR3 nucleotides read TGTGCCAGCAGTGAAGCGGCCAGGGTCTCCTACAATGAGCAGTTCTTC.

The chain is built from TRBV6-4 and TRBJ2-3; D is possibly TRBD1 (5 bases). This CDR3 comprises 17 residues. Germline values: CDR1 MRHNA, CDR2 SNTAGT. Trimming left V 5 bases short and J 3 bases short, with 21 bases between. The CDR3 nucleotides read TGTGCCAGCAGTCTAGGCCAGGGTAGGTTATCTACAGATACGCAGTATTTT. As protein: CASSLGQGRLSTDTQYF.

The chain uses TRBV30 and TRBJ2-5; D is uncertain. V gave up 4 bases and J gave up 3 bases, with 6 bases separating them. There are 11 residues in the CDR3. The V gene's germline CDR1 is GTSNPN and CDR2 SVGIG (reference sequence). The CDR3 loop reads CAWIYEETQYF. CDR3 sequence (DNA): TGTGCCTGGATCTATGAAGAGACCCAGTACTTC.

Only a few counts were recorded for this clone. This chain joins TRBV2 and TRBJ1-2, with D possibly TRBD1 on 5 matching bases. Trimming left V 6 bases short and J 0 bases short, with 14 bases between. CDR3 length: 15 residues. CDR1 SNHLY and CDR2 FYNNEI come from the germline V gene. The CDR3: CASSPRQTTNYGYTF. The CDR3 region has the DNA TGTGCCAGCAGCCCACGACAGACCACTAACTATGGCTACACCTTC.

The chain employs TRBV5-1 and TRBJ2-5; 11 nucleotides match TRBD2. CDR3 size: 16 residues. Losses at the gene ends were 4 bases for V and 3 bases for J; bases not matched to a gene: 8. Germline CDR1 and CDR2: SGHRS and YFSETQ. The CDR3 spells CASSGGPTSGEETQYF. In DNA form, the CDR3 reads TGCGCCAGCAGCGGGGGACCGACTAGCGGGGAAGAGACCCAGTACTTC.

This clone has a handful of counts. This rearrangement joins TRBV10-3 to TRBJ2-2, with 8 positions matching TRBD1. The trim removed 5 bases at V and 4 bases at J, leaving 6 bases unmatched. The length of the CDR3 is 15 residues. CDR1 and CDR2 (germline): ENHRY, SYGVKD. CDR3 in amino acids: CAISPGQAFTGELFF. The CDR3 nucleotides read TGTGCCATCAGTCCGGGACAGGCGTTCACCGGGGAGCTGTTTTTT.

The chain combines TRBV5-1 with TRBJ2-3; TRBD2 aligns across 9 bases. Germline V CDR1 and CDR2: SGHRS, YFSETQ. The V and J ends lost 0 bases and 4 bases, in that order; junction bases with no gene match: 6. This CDR3 is built from 16 residues. The CDR3 region is CASSLVSRGGADTQYF. CDR3 nucleotides: TGCGCCAGCAGCTTGGTTTCGCGGGGGGGCGCAGATACGCAGTATTTT.

This rearrangement joins TRBV11-2 to TRBJ2-3; possibly TRBD1 for D (8 bases). The CDR3 runs 15 residues. The ends were cut back, 4 bases at V and 4 bases at J, with 15 bases in the middle. Germline CDR1 reads SGHAT; CDR2 reads FQNNGV. The CDR3 loop is CASSSETGGADTQYF. The DNA for the CDR3 is TGTGCCAGCAGCTCAGAAACAGGGGGGGCAGATACGCAGTATTTT.

The chain has TRBV11-1 and TRBJ1-6, with a possible D match to TRBD1 (5 bases). The CDR3 contains 12 residues. CDR1 is SGHAT, CDR2 FQDESV, per germline (reference sequence). The germline V and J ends were trimmed by 5 bases and 8 bases, with 7 bases remaining between them. The CDR3 DNA reads TGTGCCAGCAGCGGGGGGGATTCACCCCTCCACTTT. Translation gives CASSGGDSPLHF.

The J gene is TRBJ1-3, the V gene TRBV7-8; D might be TRBD1 (5 bases). The germline V gene has CDR1 SGHVS and CDR2 FQNEAQ. There are 19 residues in the CDR3. The ends were cut back, 2 bases at V and 0 bases at J, with 20 bases in the middle. The CDR3 loop is CASSLRSMGQQNSGNTIYF. The CDR3 bases are TGTGCCAGCAGCTTACGGTCCATGGGGCAGCAAAACTCTGGAAACACCATATATTTT.

CDR3 protein: CASSLDRAGELFF. In DNA form, the CDR3 reads TGTGCCAGCAGCTTGGACAGGGCCGGGGAGCTGTTTTTT. The V and J genes are TRBV7-2 and TRBJ2-2; 8 bases line up with TRBD1. The CDR3 covers 13 residues. After removal of 3 bases from V and 6 bases from J, the junction contained 0 bases not matched to a gene. In germline, CDR1 is SGHTA, CDR2 FQGNSA.

The CDR3 is CASTQGGPNQPQHF. DNA of the CDR3: TGTGCCAGCACCCAGGGGGGACCCAATCAGCCCCAGCATTTT. V gene TRBV28 combines with J gene TRBJ1-5; 7 bases agree with TRBD1. V dropped 7 bases and J dropped 3; count of bases not matched to a gene: 6. This CDR3 is built from 14 residues. Germline lookup yields CDR1 MDHEN and CDR2 SYDVKM.